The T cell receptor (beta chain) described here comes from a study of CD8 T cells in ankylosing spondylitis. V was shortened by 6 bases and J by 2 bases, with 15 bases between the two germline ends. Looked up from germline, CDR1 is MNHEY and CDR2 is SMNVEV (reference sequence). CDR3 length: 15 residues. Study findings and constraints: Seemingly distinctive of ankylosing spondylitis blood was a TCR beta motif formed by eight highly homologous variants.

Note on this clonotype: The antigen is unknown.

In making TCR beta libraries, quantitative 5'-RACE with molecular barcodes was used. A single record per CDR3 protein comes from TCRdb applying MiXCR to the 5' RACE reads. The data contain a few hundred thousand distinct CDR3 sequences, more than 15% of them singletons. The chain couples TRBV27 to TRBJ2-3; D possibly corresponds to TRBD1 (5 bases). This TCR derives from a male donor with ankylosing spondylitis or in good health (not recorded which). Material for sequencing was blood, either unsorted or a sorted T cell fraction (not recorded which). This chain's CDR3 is CASSADSAATDTQYF. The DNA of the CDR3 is TGTGCCAGCAGCGCCGACAGCGCAGCCACAGATACGCAGTATTTT.